This T cell receptor (beta chain) was documented in a study of T-cell memory formation after mild COVID-19. Looking at the study overall: For the most part, TCR clusters were specific to one donor.

This clonotype has just a few counts. The CDR3 contains 14 residues. Germline lookup yields CDR1 SGHTA and CDR2 FQGNSA. The V and J ends lost 1 base and 4 bases respectively, with 10 bases between them. TCRdb fed the 5' RACE reads into MiXCR, producing one record per CDR3 protein. Among hundreds of thousands of distinct CDR3 sequences listed, roughly 18% were seen once. Sequences were obtained from PBMCs or a T cell subset sorted from them (not recorded which). J is TRBJ2-5 and V is TRBV7-2; D perhaps matches TRBD2 (5 bases). The sequence came from an adult woman who had mild COVID-19 (a few samples of this study predate the infection). Cell type and time point are not known. CDR3 loop: CASSLGSRGETQYF. The CDR3 coding sequence is TGTGCCAGCAGCTTAGGGAGCCGGGGAGAGACCCAGTACTTC.